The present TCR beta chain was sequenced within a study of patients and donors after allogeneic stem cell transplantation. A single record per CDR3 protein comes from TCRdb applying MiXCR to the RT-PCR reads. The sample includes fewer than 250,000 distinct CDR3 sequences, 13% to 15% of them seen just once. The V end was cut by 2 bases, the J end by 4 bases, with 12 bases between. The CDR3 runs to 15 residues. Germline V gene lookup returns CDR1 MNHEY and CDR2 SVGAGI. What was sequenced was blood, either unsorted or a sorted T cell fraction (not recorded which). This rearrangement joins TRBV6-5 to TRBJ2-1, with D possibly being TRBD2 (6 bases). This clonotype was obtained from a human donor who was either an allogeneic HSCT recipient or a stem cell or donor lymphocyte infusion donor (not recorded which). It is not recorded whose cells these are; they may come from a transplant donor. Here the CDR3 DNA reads TGTGCCAGCAGTTACGACTGGGGGGATTACAATGAGCAGTTCTTC. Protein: CASSYDWGDYNEQFF.